Each of the 26 T cell receptor beta chains below was sequenced from the same sample in a study of spatial heterogeneity in lung cancer. Time point specified: blood at routine non-recurrence follow-up after resection. Frozen PBMC, nontumor lung or tumor provided whole RNA, which was sequenced unsorted. TCRdb passed the 5' RACE reads through MiXCR, listing each CDR3 protein once. The table has fewer than 60,000 distinct CDR3 sequences, less than 9.5% seen once. This material consisted of PBMCs, taken at follow-up. Source of these receptors: a female donor with early-stage non-small cell lung cancer.

This clonotype was seen at least ten times. The J gene is TRBJ2-3, the V gene TRBV12-3 or TRBV12-4; the D call may be TRBD1 or TRBD2 (5 bases each). This CDR3 is built from 16 residues. With 6 bases removed from V and 4 bases from J, the gap between germline ends came to 20 bases. This chain's CDR3 is CASSPPLGGGADTQYF. The CDR3 DNA is TGTGCCAGCAGCCCACCACTGGGTGGGGGTGCAGATACGCAGTATTTT.

This clonotype occurred a few times. V is TRBV11-2 and J is TRBJ2-5, with D uncertain. The CDR3 contains 13 residues. Per the germline V gene, CDR1 is SGHAT and CDR2 is FQNNGV. The germline V and J ends were trimmed by 1 base and 4 bases, with 7 bases remaining between them. CDR3 DNA sequence: TGTGCCAGCAGCTTAGCAGGTGCAGAGACCCAGTACTTC. It is translated as CASSLAGAETQYF. Full variable domain (outside the CDR3, taken from reference TRBV11-2 and TRBJ2-5): EAGVAQSPRYKIIEKRQSVAFWCNPISGHATLYWYQQILGQGPKLLIQFQNNGVVDDSQLPKDRFSAERLKGVDSTLKIQPAKLEDSAVYLCASSLAGAETQYFGPGTRLLVL.

This chain joins TRBV7-2 and TRBJ1-1; possible D gene TRBD1, 5 bases. The V gene lost 3 bases and the J gene lost 7 bases, with 12 bases spanning the gap. The V gene's germline CDR1 is SGHTA and CDR2 FQGNSA. The CDR3 covers 13 residues. The CDR3 DNA follows: TGTGCCAGCAGCTTTCCAGGGTGGAGTGAAGCTTTCTTT. Translated, it gives CASSFPGWSEAFF. The whole variable domain, filled in from reference TRBV7-2 and TRBJ1-1, reads GAGVSQSPSNKVTEKGKDVELRCDPISGHTALYWYRQSLGQGLEFLIYFQGNSAPDKSGLPSDRFSAERTGGSVSTLTIQRTQQEDSAVYLCASSFPGWSEAFFGQGTRLTVV.

This clonotype was counted ten times or more. The chain carries TRBV5-1 and TRBJ2-5; D perhaps matches TRBD2 (6 bases). The CDR3 contains 14 residues. The V end lost 1 base, the J end lost 5 bases, and 12 bases lay between the germline ends. The germline V gene encodes CDR1 SGHRS and CDR2 YFSETQ. The CDR3 nucleotides are TGCGCCAGCAGCTTGATAGGACTATTTGAGACCCAGTACTTC. Translated: CASSLIGLFETQYF.

This clonotype showed up many times. In DNA form, the CDR3 reads TGCAGTGCTAGAGTTCACTACTATGGCTACACCTTC. Protein sequence: CSARVHYYGYTF. The chain carries TRBV20-1 and TRBJ1-2; D is unresolved. This CDR3 is built from 12 residues. Germline-derived CDR1 and CDR2 are DFQATT and SNEGSKA (reference sequence). V was cut by 1 base and J by 3 bases, with 6 bases left in between.

The chain uses TRBV7-2 and TRBJ1-1; D not resolved. Germline V gene lookup returns CDR1 SGHTA and CDR2 FQGNSA. The CDR3 totals 14 residues. Trimming took off 5 bases at V and 5 bases at J, with 15 bases between the two ends. CDR3 sequence (DNA): TGTGCCAGCAGCCCCCTCCCGGGAGTGACTGAAGCTTTCTTT. This codes for CASSPLPGVTEAFF. The entire variable domain, with the rest obtained from reference TRBV7-2 and TRBJ1-1, is as follows: GAGVSQSPSNKVTEKGKDVELRCDPISGHTALYWYRQSLGQGLEFLIYFQGNSAPDKSGLPSDRFSAERTGGSVSTLTIQRTQQEDSAVYLCASSPLPGVTEAFFGQGTRLTVV.

The J gene is TRBJ1-6, the V gene TRBV6-6; no firm D call. The CDR3 contains 14 residues. V was cut by 0 bases and J by 7 bases, with 7 bases left in between. In germline, CDR1 is MNHNY, CDR2 SVGAGI (reference sequence). CDR3 sequence: CASSYSKENSPLHF. Here the CDR3 DNA reads TGTGCCAGCAGTTACTCCAAAGAAAATTCACCCCTCCACTTT.

This clonotype was recorded many times. The gene calls are TRBV7-2 and TRBJ2-1; TRBD1 matches 7 bases. CDR1 and CDR2 from the germline V gene are SGHTA and FQGNSA. J lost 10 bases, V lost 6 bases, and 6 bases had no gene match. This CDR3 region has 12 residues. CDR3 DNA sequence: TGTGCCAGCAGGGACGACAGGGAAGAGCAGTTCTTC. It encodes CASRDDREEQFF.

The rearrangement uses TRBV24-1 and TRBJ2-2, with D uncertain. The germline CDR1 and CDR2 sequences are KGHDR and SFDVKD. Trimming removed 4 bases at V and 5 bases at J, with 13 bases between. The CDR3 is made up of 15 amino acids. CDR3 nucleotides: TGTGCCACCAGTGAATCCACGTGGCCTACCGGGGAGCTGTTTTTT. Its protein is CATSESTWPTGELFF.

This clonotype turned up a few times. This rearrangement joins TRBV5-1 to TRBJ2-1, with D uncertain. Deletions cut 3 bases from V and 4 bases from J, with 14 bases between. The V gene's germline CDR1 is SGHRS and CDR2 YFSETQ. The length of the CDR3 is 15 residues. The CDR3, as DNA: TGCGCCAGCAGCTCCTCTAACCCAGGTTACAATGAGCAGTTCTTC. This codes for CASSSSNPGYNEQFF. The whole variable domain, remainder taken from reference TRBV5-1 and TRBJ2-1, is KAGVTQTPRYLIKTRGQQVTLSCSPISGHRSVSWYQQTPGQGLQFLFEYFSETQRNKGNFPGRFSGRQFSNSRSEMNVSTLELGDSALYLCASSSSNPGYNEQFFGPGTRLTVL.

The V and J genes are TRBV2 and TRBJ1-2; D unresolved. V lost 1 base and J lost 4, with 10 bases in between. CDR1 is SNHLY, CDR2 FYNNEI, per germline. The CDR3 loop spans 14 amino acids. CDR3 bases: TGTGCCAGCAGTGAAGATTGGAATACCTATGGCTACACCTTC. Amino acids: CASSEDWNTYGYTF.

This clonotype was found many times. This chain links TRBV28 with TRBJ1-4, with 10 bases that match TRBD1. Germline values: CDR1 MDHEN, CDR2 SYDVKM. The CDR3 runs to 18 residues. V was clipped by 4 bases and J by 8 bases; unmatched bases: 16. CDR3 DNA sequence: TGTGCCAGCAGTTCATGGTCGGGGGACAGGGGATATGGCGAAAAACTGTTTTTT. Translation gives CASSSWSGDRGYGEKLFF.

This clonotype showed up many times. The V call is TRBV6-2 or TRBV6-3, the J call TRBJ1-5; D is uncertain. Germline loops: CDR1 MNHEY, CDR2 SVGEGT. Trimming stripped 2 bases from V and 6 bases from J, with 17 bases between. The CDR3 sequence is 16 residues long. As DNA, the CDR3 is TGTGCCAGCAGTTACGCCCCGGTGGGCGCGACTCAGCCCCAGCATTTT. This encodes CASSYAPVGATQPQHF.

This clonotype has a count of ten or more. This rearrangement joins TRBV6-5 to TRBJ2-3, with D hard to call. The CDR3 extends over 12 amino acids. In germline, CDR1 is MNHEY, CDR2 SVGAGI. V was pared by 6 bases and J by 7 bases, with 11 bases between. CDR3 sequence: CASRKDKYTQYF. Written as DNA, the CDR3 is TGTGCCAGCAGGAAGGATAAGTATACGCAGTATTTT.

The sample holds one count of this clonotype. V usage is TRBV29-1 and J usage is TRBJ1-2, with unresolved D. Trimming left V 3 bases short and J 4 bases short, with 6 bases between. The CDR3 loop spans 11 amino acids. Looked up from germline, CDR1 is SQVTM and CDR2 is ANQGSEA. The CDR3 is CSVDVSYGYTF. The CDR3, as DNA: TGCAGCGTTGACGTGAGCTATGGCTACACCTTC.

The gene calls are TRBV10-2 and TRBJ2-1, with 9 bases that match TRBD2. This CDR3 comprises 18 residues. Trimming took 0 bases from V and 3 from J; bases not matched to a gene: 9. Germline CDR1 and CDR2: WSHSY and SAAADI. This chain's CDR3 is CASSESLPRGGNYNEQFF. Here the CDR3 DNA reads TGCGCCAGCAGTGAGTCACTGCCGCGGGGGGGTAACTACAATGAGCAGTTCTTC.

In its sample, this clonotype was seen a few times. An end of the junction differs from the germline gene, which may be a read error. The rearrangement links TRBV2 to TRBJ1-1, with D unclear. Germline assignment: CDR1 SNHLY and CDR2 FYNNEI. The CDR3 is 11 residues long. CDR3 nucleotide sequence: TGTGCCAGCAGCGAAGGCGGGTACGCTTTCTTT. Protein product: CASSEGGYAFF.

This clonotype occurred many times. This chain uses TRBV7-9 with TRBJ2-3, with D uncertain. This CDR3 has 15 amino acids. CDR1 and CDR2 from the germline V gene are SEHNR and FQNEAQ (reference sequence). Trimming left V 0 bases short and J 7 bases short, with 14 bases between. The CDR3 is CASSLALARQNTQYF. CDR3 nucleotide sequence: TGTGCCAGCAGCTTAGCGCTGGCTCGCCAGAATACGCAGTATTTT.

This clonotype was found many times. V usage is TRBV13 and J usage is TRBJ1-1; the match to TRBD1 covers 8 bases. The CDR3 loop spans 16 amino acids. Losses at the gene ends were 8 bases for V and 3 bases for J; bases not matched to a gene: 14. From germline, CDR1 is PRHDT and CDR2 FYEKMQ (reference sequence). CDR3 region: CASHGQGSVWDTEAFF. CDR3 bases: TGTGCCAGCCACGGACAGGGCAGTGTATGGGACACTGAAGCTTTCTTT.

The chain is built from TRBV5-4 and TRBJ2-1; 9 bases align to TRBD2. The CDR3 is made up of 14 amino acids. CDR1 SGHNT and CDR2 YYREEE come from the germline V gene (reference sequence). V gave up 0 bases and J gave up 8 bases; unmatched junction bases: 3. The CDR3 sequence is CASSLASGAYEQFF. CDR3 nucleotide sequence: TGTGCCAGCAGCTTGGCTAGCGGGGCATATGAGCAGTTCTTC.

This rearrangement joins TRBV7-9 to TRBJ2-1; 13 bases agree with TRBD2. This CDR3 comprises 15 residues. The V gene's germline CDR1 is SEHNR and CDR2 FQNEAQ (reference sequence). V lost 3 bases, J lost 6 bases, and 2 bases stayed unmatched. CDR3 sequence (DNA): TGTGCCAGCAGCTTGGGACTAGCGGGGATCAATGAGCAGTTCTTC. Translated, it gives CASSLGLAGINEQFF.

At least ten counts were recorded for this clonotype. This chain connects TRBV5-4 to TRBJ2-6; D unclear. The V end lost 2 bases, the J end lost 0 bases, and 6 bases lay between the germline ends. This CDR3 has 15 amino acids. Germline V gives CDR1 SGHNT, CDR2 YYREEE (reference sequence). CDR3 in DNA: TGTGCCAGCAGCTTCGGAAACTCTGGGGCCAACGTCCTGACTTTC. Translating it yields CASSFGNSGANVLTF.

V is TRBV20-1 and J is TRBJ1-4; maybe TRBD1 (5 bases). Per germline, CDR1 DFQATT and CDR2 SNEGSKA (reference sequence). The CDR3 runs 14 residues. The germline V and J ends were trimmed by 7 bases and 2 bases, with 14 bases remaining between them. CDR3 nucleotides: TGCAGTGTCTCAGGGCACGGTACTAATGAAAAACTGTTTTTT. Its protein product is CSVSGHGTNEKLFF.

This clonotype was seen a handful of times. The J gene is TRBJ1-2, the V gene TRBV4-1; the D gene is possibly TRBD1 (5 bases). CDR3 length equals 16 residues. Germline V gene sequence: CDR1 MGHRA, CDR2 YSYEKL. Trimming shortened V by 1 base and J by 2 bases, and 14 bases separated the two germline ends. The DNA for the CDR3 is TGCGCCAGCAGCCAAGGTTCGACGTGGGGCAACTATGGCTACACCTTC. Its protein product is CASSQGSTWGNYGYTF.

This clonotype came up a few times. The chain recombines TRBV29-1 with TRBJ2-7; 9 bases map to TRBD1. V shed 2 bases and J 4 bases; nucleotides not matched to a gene: 6. Germline V gene lookup returns CDR1 SQVTM and CDR2 ANQGSEA. The CDR3 is made up of 14 amino acids. CDR3 in DNA: TGCAGCGTTGAACTGGGACAGGGACCTTACGAGCAGTACTTC. Amino acids: CSVELGQGPYEQYF.

This clonotype was observed at least ten times. The chain has TRBV18 and TRBJ2-2, with no clear D. The germline gives CDR1 KGHSH, CDR2 LQKENI. The V gene lost 4 bases and the J gene lost 5 bases, with 8 bases spanning the gap. The CDR3 loop spans 13 amino acids. The CDR3 region is CASSRSDTGELFF. The CDR3 DNA reads as TGTGCCAGCTCACGGAGCGATACCGGGGAGCTGTTTTTT.